The rows below give T cell receptor beta chains drawn from one sample of a study of shared clonotypes between healthy human individuals. Clones were read by immunoSEQ multiplex PCR, and TCRdb kept only the in-frame ones, dropping some. The sample includes some 1 million clones, approximately 72% seen only once; the top ten take approximately 1.5%. The sample was memory CD4+ T cells sorted from blood. The receptors stem from a man between 18 and 35 years old in good health. The CDR3 runs from the conserved cysteine through the conserved F or W. Each record gives: J gene, V gene, clone size, D gene, CDR3 protein, CDR3 DNA. A D gene is named only where the DNA matches it firmly. Clone size is stated in some rows and not others, as once, few, many or a class when expanded.

>TRBJ2-1|TRBV27|few|.
CASSPPAASYNEQFF
TGTGCCAGCAGTCCCCCGGCGGCCTCCTACAATGAGCAGTTCTTC
>TRBJ1-2|TRBV11-2|few|.
CASSLPGPYGYTF
TGTGCCAGCAGCTTACCAGGGCCCTATGGCTACACCTTC
>TRBJ2-2|TRBV4-1|.|.
CASSQEPGRIGELFF
TGCGCCAGCAGCCAAGAGCCCGGGAGAATCGGGGAGCTGTTTTTT
>TRBJ2-5|TRBV2|.|TRBD1
CASSPGQGRGETQYF
TGTGCCAGCAGTCCTGGACAGGGGCGCGGGGAGACCCAGTACTTC
>TRBJ1-2|TRBV6-1|.|.
CASRIDLTNYGYTF
TGTGCCAGCAGGATAGACTTGACTAACTATGGCTACACCTTC
>TRBJ1-3|TRBV30|.|TRBD1
CAWSVLTGVAGNTIYF
TGTGCCTGGAGTGTGCTGACAGGGGTTGCTGGAAACACCATATATTTT
>TRBJ2-3|TRBV27|.|TRBD1
CASSPGTGVGGRDTQYF
TGTGCCAGCAGTCCCGGGACAGGGGTTGGGGGCAGAGATACGCAGTATTTT
>TRBJ1-3|TRBV7-2|.|TRBD1
CASSLQGAVGNTIYF
TGTGCCAGCAGCTTACAGGGGGCGGTTGGAAACACCATATATTTT
>TRBJ2-1|TRBV10-3|.|.
CAISEYAGRGNNEQFF
TGTGCCATCAGTGAGTACGCGGGCCGGGGGAACAATGAGCAGTTCTTC
>TRBJ1-2|TRBV28|.|.
CASSLIGSAGGYTF
TGTGCCAGCAGTTTAATCGGTTCCGCGGGGGGCTACACCTTC
>TRBJ1-4|TRBV9|.|TRBD1
CASSVEGTGTKKLFF
TGTGCCAGCAGCGTAGAGGGGACAGGTACAAAAAAACTGTTTTTT
>TRBJ2-2|TRBV7-9|.|.
CASSWGGWNTGELFF
TGTGCCAGCAGCTGGGGGGGCTGGAACACCGGGGAGCTGTTTTTT
>TRBJ1-1|TRBV5-1|few|TRBD1
CASSLAAGGTEAFF
TGCGCCAGCAGCTTGGCTGCAGGGGGCACTGAAGCTTTCTTT
>TRBJ2-7|TRBV28|.|TRBD2
CASSPAGTRGYEQYF
TGTGCCAGCAGTCCCGCCGGGACTAGGGGGTACGAGCAGTACTTC
>TRBJ2-7|TRBV7-9|.|.
CASSFAGESYEQYF
TGTGCCAGCAGTTTCGCAGGGGAATCCTACGAGCAGTACTTC
>TRBJ1-2|TRBV6-5|few|.
CASSYGYPDGYTF
TGTGCCAGCAGTTACGGATACCCAGATGGCTACACCTTC
>TRBJ2-7|TRBV12-5|few|.
CASGRTVSYEQYF
TGTGCTAGTGGTAGGACAGTCTCCTACGAGCAGTACTTC
>TRBJ2-2|TRBV18|.|TRBD2
CASSPGLAATGELFF
TGTGCCAGCTCTCCGGGACTAGCGGCTACCGGGGAGCTGTTTTTT
>TRBJ2-1|TRBV7-9|.|.
CASTQWDRTYNEQFF
TGTGCCAGCACCCAATGGGACCGCACCTACAATGAGCAGTTCTTC
>TRBJ2-2|TRBV11-1|once|.
CASSLGGIGQPNTGELFF
TGTGCCAGCAGCTTAGGAGGTATAGGACAGCCGAACACCGGGGAGCTGTTTTTT
>TRBJ2-1|TRBV9|.|.
CASSVSPRYPGNEQFF
TGTGCCAGCAGCGTATCCCCCCGATATCCCGGAAATGAGCAGTTCTTC
>TRBJ2-3|TRBV18|.|.
CASSPGTGTSTDTQYF
TGTGCCAGCTCACCGGGGACGGGGACTAGCACAGATACGCAGTATTTT
>TRBJ2-1|TRBV11-2|.|.
CASRLAGQRIHEQFF
TGTGCCAGCAGGCTTGCCGGACAGAGAATACATGAGCAGTTCTTC